The 3 T cell receptor beta chains below come from one sample, sequenced in a study of shared clonotypes between healthy human individuals. Profiling relied on immunoSEQ multiplex PCR, and the TCRdb table lists in-frame clones only, not all of them. The sample has 950,000 to 1,300,000 clones, around 76% seen once. The sequencing sample was made of memory CD4+ T cells sorted from blood. Subset denoted: CD45RA-negative fraction. These TCRs come from a man between 18 and 35 years old in good health.

The table lists this clone with a count of one. For the CDR3, the DNA is TGTGCCAGCAGTGAATTGGCAGGGTCTATGATGTCTGAAGCTTTCTTT. It codes for CASSELAGSMMSEAFF. The chain joins TRBV2 to TRBJ1-1; D may be TRBD1 (5 bases). This CDR3 is built from 16 residues. The germline V gene encodes CDR1 SNHLY and CDR2 FYNNEI. V was shortened by 2 bases and J by 6 bases, with 19 bases between the two germline ends. The full variable domain, in which reference TRBV2 and TRBJ1-1 provide the parts outside the CDR3, is EPEVTQTPSHQVTQMGQEVILRCVPISNHLYFYWYRQILGQKVEFLVSFYNNEISEKSEIFDDQFSVERPDGSNFTLKIRSTKLEDSAMYFCASSELAGSMMSEAFFGQGTRLTVV.

This chain uses TRBV7-6 with TRBJ1-4; no clear D gene. CDR3 size: 14 residues. Germline V gives CDR1 SGHVS, CDR2 FNYEAQ. V dropped 5 bases and J dropped 0 bases, with 7 bases sitting between them. CDR3 sequence reads: CASSLFATNEKLFF. As DNA, the CDR3 is TGTGCCAGCAGCCTGTTTGCAACTAATGAAAAACTGTTTTTT. Full variable domain (rest looked up from reference TRBV7-6 and TRBJ1-4): GAGVSQSPRYKVTKRGQDVALRCDPISGHVSLYWYRQALGQGPEFLTYFNYEAQQDKSGLPNDRFSAERPEGSISTLTIQRTEQRDSAMYRCASSLFATNEKLFFGSGTQLSVL.

The chain links TRBV7-2 to TRBJ2-1; TRBD2 matches at 12 bases. Germline V lookup: CDR1 SGHTA, CDR2 FQGNSA. Germline trimming cut 5 bases from V and 7 bases from J; bases unmatched to any gene: 6. The CDR3 is 15 amino acids. DNA for the CDR3: TGTGCCAGCAGCAGGACTAGCGGGAAATTAAATGAGCAGTTCTTC. Encoded protein: CASSRTSGKLNEQFF. Together with reference TRBV7-2 and TRBJ2-1, the CDR3 gives the full variable domain: GAGVSQSPSNKVTEKGKDVELRCDPISGHTALYWYRQSLGQGLEFLIYFQGNSAPDKSGLPSDRFSAERTGGSVSTLTIQRTQQEDSAVYLCASSRTSGKLNEQFFGPGTRLTVL.